This note documents a single TCR beta chain sequence. What it binds is not known. Germline CDR1 reads MNHNY; CDR2 reads SVGAGI (reference sequence). With V trimmed by 8 bases and J by 2 bases, 6 bases remained unmatched. The CDR3 sequence is 15 residues long. Produced via immunoSEQ multiplex PCR; TCRdb's table is partial and in-frame only. The sample lists over 60,000 clones; just under 95% were seen once. The sample originates from a study of cytomegalovirus exposure and HLA in healthy donors. Study observations and caveats: Rarity held for most TCR sequences, but there were some public TCRs that occurred in many donors. Both high specificity and high sensitivity reportedly marked the classifier's diagnosis of cytomegalovirus status.

Input material: PBMCs. The TCR was taken from a man between 18 and 29 years old in good health and CMV-seropositive. The chain links TRBV6-6 to TRBJ2-5; 12 nucleotides match TRBD2. For the CDR3, the DNA is TGTGCCAGCTCCGGACTAGCGGGGACGCAAGAGACCCAGTACTTC. It encodes CASSGLAGTQETQYF.